The entry below describes one T cell receptor (beta chain). No antigen is known for it. This specimen belongs to a study of human T cells and chemical hapten exposure. Overall study context: How much TCR each sample yielded varied, mostly because pooled library volumes differed slightly.

From whole blood left unfractionated, total RNA was extracted. In germline, CDR1 is SNHLY, CDR2 FYNNEI. The CDR3 covers 19 residues. Unmatched junction bases numbered 10, after V lost 5 bases and J lost 3 bases. Study-wide points: High-frequency TCRs, those above 1 in 1000, stayed the same after DPC sensitization.

The study used a library that attached unique molecular identifiers to individual cDNA molecules. Original data processing: 90,000 to 100,000 TCRs per sample was the median, with a range of roughly 23,224 to 750,000. TCRdb reprocessed the reads with MiXCR, giving one entry per CDR3 protein. These V and J calls are TCRdb output, not the study's own analysis. Of around 120,000 distinct CDR3 sequences in the sample, roughly 8.5% are singletons; the top ten hold more than 1.3%. This clonotype was sampled from a human donor in good health. Some clones in this sample may be carry-over from other donors' samples. This chain uses TRBV2 with TRBJ2-1, with 16 bases identical to TRBD2. The sample taken for sequencing was whole blood. CDR3 nucleotides: TGTGCCAGCAGTCCAGGGGGACTAGCGGGGGGGAAGAACTACAATGAGCAGTTCTTC. It codes for CASSPGGLAGGKNYNEQFF.